A selection of T cell receptor beta chains follows, all from one sample in a study of shared clonotypes between healthy human individuals. Assay: immunoSEQ multiplex PCR; the TCRdb copy retains only in-frame clones and omits some. The sample consists of about 1.5 million clones, 95% to 99% of them appearing once. Sequenced material: naive CD4+ T cells sorted from blood. These receptors all come from a man aged 25 to 40 in good health. Both conserved end residues are part of each CDR3. D genes are given only for firm matches. Where a row states a size, it is once, few, many or the class of an expanded clone; other rows omit it.

TRBV5-4	once	TRBJ2-3	TRBD2	TGTGCCAGCAGCTTGGGACTAGCGGACCCCACAGATACGCAGTATTTT	CASSLGLADPTDTQYF
TRBV7-9	.	TRBJ2-3	.	TGTGCCAGCAGCTTAGGGAGCACAGATACGCAGTATTTT	CASSLGSTDTQYF
TRBV5-5	.	TRBJ1-1	.	TGTGCCAGCAGCTCAAAGATCGACAGCAACACTGAAGCTTTCTTT	CASSSKIDSNTEAFF
TRBV18	.	TRBJ1-1	.	TGTGCCAGCTCACAAGGACGAGACAGTGAAGCTTTCTTT	CASSQGRDSEAFF
TRBV16	.	TRBJ2-1	TRBD2	TGTGCCAGCAGCCAGTTCATTGGCGGGAGGGTCGCGTACAATGAGCAGTTCTTC	CASSQFIGGRVAYNEQFF
TRBV5-6	once	TRBJ1-5	.	TGTGCCAGCAGCTCCCAGGCCATGGGCAATCAGCCCCAGCATTTT	CASSSQAMGNQPQHF
TRBV5-5	.	TRBJ2-1	TRBD2	TGTGCCAGCAGCTTAAGACTAGCAGACTCCTACAATGAGCAGTTCTTC	CASSLRLADSYNEQFF
TRBV2	.	TRBJ2-3	TRBD1	TGTGCCAGCAGCGGGTTGGCCGGGACAGGGGTTTTGTATACGCAGTATTTT	CASSGLAGTGVLYTQYF
TRBV4-3	.	TRBJ1-5	TRBD1	TGCGCCAGCAGCCAAGTGCACGACAGGGTCTATAGCAATCAGCCCCAGCATTTT	CASSQVHDRVYSNQPQHF
TRBV7-2	.	TRBJ1-2	.	TGTGCCAGCAGCGTCAGGGGCGATGGCTACACCTTC	CASSVRGDGYTF
TRBV25-1	.	TRBJ1-4	.	TGTGCCAGCAGTGAAGGTATTATGGTGGCAACTAATGAAAAACTGTTTTTT	CASSEGIMVATNEKLFF
TRBV7-9	.	TRBJ1-2	.	TGTGCCAGCAGCTTAGGGGGGACGGAAGGCTACACCTTC	CASSLGGTEGYTF
TRBV6-1	.	TRBJ2-1	.	TGTGCCAGCAGTGAAGGTCCATTTCAGCAGTTCTTC	CASSEGPFQQFF
TRBV5-1	.	TRBJ1-1	TRBD1	TGCGCCAGCAGCCCCCACGAGAGGACAGGCAGAATGAACACTGAAGCTTTCTTT	CASSPHERTGRMNTEAFF
TRBV7-2	.	TRBJ2-5	.	TGTGCCAGCAGCCCGCGTACAGAAGAGACCCAGTACTTC	CASSPRTEETQYF
TRBV6-1	once	TRBJ2-7	TRBD2	TGTGCCAGCAGTGAACCCGGGACTAGCGCTTACGAGCAGTACTTC	CASSEPGTSAYEQYF
TRBV27	.	TRBJ1-5	TRBD1	TGTGCCAGCAGTTACGTCGGGACAGACAATCAGCCCCAGCATTTT	CASSYVGTDNQPQHF
TRBV5-5	.	TRBJ2-5	.	TGTGCCAGCAAACTCTTCAGGGGATCGTCCAAAGAGACCCAGTACTTC	CASKLFRGSSKETQYF
TRBV18	.	TRBJ2-1	.	TGTGCCAGCTCACCCGAACTACAGGGCTACAATGAGCAGTTCTTC	CASSPELQGYNEQFF
TRBV7-6	.	TRBJ2-7	.	TGTGCCAGCAGCTTCAAAAAAAGACCGGACGAGCAGTACTTC	CASSFKKRPDEQYF
TRBV4-1	.	TRBJ2-7	TRBD2	TGCGCCAGCAGCCAAGATCTACTAGCGGGCCAACCCTACGAGCAGTACTTC	CASSQDLLAGQPYEQYF
TRBV25-1	.	TRBJ2-2	.	TGTGCCAGCAAGGGGGGAACGGTCACCGGGGAGCTGTTTTTT	CASKGGTVTGELFF
TRBV16	.	TRBJ2-3	TRBD1	TGTGCCAGCAGCCAGAGAACCGGGACAGGTGATACGCAGTATTTT	CASSQRTGTGDTQYF
TRBV28	.	TRBJ1-2	TRBD1	TGTGCCACCAAGGACAGGGTTAACTATGGCTACACCTTC	CATKDRVNYGYTF
TRBV7-3	.	TRBJ2-2	.	TGTGCCAGCAGCCGGGGGACAGTAACTCAGAACACCGGGGAGCTGTTTTTT	CASSRGTVTQNTGELFF
TRBV5-6	once	TRBJ2-7	.	TGTGCCAGCAGCTTACGGCCGGCCGAGCAGTACTTC	CASSLRPAEQYF
TRBV4-1	.	TRBJ1-2	.	TGCGCCAGCAGCCAAGAAGGCGCCAGGCGCCGATCCCATAACTATGGCTACACCTTC	CASSQEGARRRSHNYGYTF
TRBV28	.	TRBJ2-7	TRBD1	TGTGCCAGCAGGACCTCGGGACAGGGTAACGAGCAGTACTTC	CASRTSGQGNEQYF
TRBV23-1	.	TRBJ2-3	.	TGCGCCAGCAGTCAAAGACAATTAACGACAGATACGCAGTATTTT	CASSQRQLTTDTQYF
TRBV5-1	.	TRBJ2-2	.	TGCGCCAGCAGCCCCGGGGTCTCGGCCGGGGAGCTGTTTTTT	CASSPGVSAGELFF
TRBV29-1	once	TRBJ2-3	.	TGCAGCGTTGCGCAGGAACGGACTAAGCGTTTTATAAATACGCAGTATTTT	CSVAQERTKRFINTQYF
TRBV6-1	.	TRBJ2-1	.	TGTGCCAGCAGTGAAAACCGGGCGGGGGAGCAGTTCTTC	CASSENRAGEQFF
TRBV18	.	TRBJ2-5	TRBD1	TGTGCCAGCTCACCACTCGCGGGACAGGGTCAAGAGACCCAGTACTTC	CASSPLAGQGQETQYF
TRBV18	.	TRBJ2-7	TRBD1	TGTGCCAGCTCACCAAAGACCGGGACAGGGGTTGGGGAGCAGTACTTC	CASSPKTGTGVGEQYF
TRBV19	.	TRBJ1-5	.	TGTGCCAGTAGCCCCTTCGATAGCAATCAGCCCCAGCATTTT	CASSPFDSNQPQHF
TRBV7-2	.	TRBJ2-7	.	TGTGCCAGCAGCTTAGGCAGAGCCTACGAGCAGTACTTC	CASSLGRAYEQYF
TRBV10-3	.	TRBJ1-2	.	TGTGCCATCAGACTAACAGGGAATAACTATGGCTACACCTTC	CAIRLTGNNYGYTF
TRBV6-1	.	TRBJ2-1	.	TGTGCCAGCAGTGGCCGACCCCACAATGAGCAGTTCTTC	CASSGRPHNEQFF
TRBV5-8	once	TRBJ2-5	.	TGTGCCAGCAGCACCCGGGGCTCGCGGGAGACCCAGTACTTC	CASSTRGSRETQYF
TRBV5-1	.	TRBJ2-5	.	TGCGCCAGCAGCTTGGACCCTTTAGAGACCCAGTACTTC	CASSLDPLETQYF
TRBV6-5	.	TRBJ2-2	.	TGTGCCAGCAGTCACCTCGCGGGAATCACCGGGGAGCTGTTTTTT	CASSHLAGITGELFF
TRBV5-6	once	TRBJ1-1	.	TGTGCCAGCAGCTTGGGCTCGAACACTGAAGCTTTCTTT	CASSLGSNTEAFF
TRBV12-5	.	TRBJ2-1	.	TGTGCTAGTGGTTCCCTGGGTGGGAGCTCCTACAATGAGCAGTTCTTC	CASGSLGGSSYNEQFF
TRBV18	.	TRBJ2-1	.	TGTGCCAGCTCACCACCGGGGCCCTCGGGCAATGAGCAGTTCTTC	CASSPPGPSGNEQFF
TRBV5-1	.	TRBJ2-3	TRBD2	TGCGCCAGCAGCTTGACTAGCGGGAGAGTCGATACGCAGTATTTT	CASSLTSGRVDTQYF
TRBV19	.	TRBJ2-3	.	TGTGCCAGTAGTATTTGGGGTGGCCCAGAGGATACGCAGTATTTT	CASSIWGGPEDTQYF
TRBV28	.	TRBJ1-1	.	TGTGCCAGCAGTCCCCGGACACCGGGTGGCACTGAAGCTTTCTTT	CASSPRTPGGTEAFF
TRBV4-1	.	TRBJ1-2	TRBD1	TGCGCCAGCAGAAGCGCAAGACAGGGGAACTATGGCTACACCTTC	CASRSARQGNYGYTF
TRBV5-1	once	TRBJ2-7	TRBD2	TGCGCCAGCAGGGTCCCACTAGCGGGAGTGGACGAGCAGTACTTC	CASRVPLAGVDEQYF
TRBV5-6	once	TRBJ2-1	TRBD1	TGTGCCAGCAGCTCATCTTACAGGGGAGATTGGTTCTTC	CASSSSYRGDWFF
TRBV27	.	TRBJ1-1	.	TGTGCCAGCAGTTTTGAGGGACGCGGCACTGAAGCTTTCTTT	CASSFEGRGTEAFF
TRBV9	.	TRBJ2-3	.	TGTGCCAGCAGGACCGGGGACCCGAACACAGATACGCAGTATTTT	CASRTGDPNTDTQYF